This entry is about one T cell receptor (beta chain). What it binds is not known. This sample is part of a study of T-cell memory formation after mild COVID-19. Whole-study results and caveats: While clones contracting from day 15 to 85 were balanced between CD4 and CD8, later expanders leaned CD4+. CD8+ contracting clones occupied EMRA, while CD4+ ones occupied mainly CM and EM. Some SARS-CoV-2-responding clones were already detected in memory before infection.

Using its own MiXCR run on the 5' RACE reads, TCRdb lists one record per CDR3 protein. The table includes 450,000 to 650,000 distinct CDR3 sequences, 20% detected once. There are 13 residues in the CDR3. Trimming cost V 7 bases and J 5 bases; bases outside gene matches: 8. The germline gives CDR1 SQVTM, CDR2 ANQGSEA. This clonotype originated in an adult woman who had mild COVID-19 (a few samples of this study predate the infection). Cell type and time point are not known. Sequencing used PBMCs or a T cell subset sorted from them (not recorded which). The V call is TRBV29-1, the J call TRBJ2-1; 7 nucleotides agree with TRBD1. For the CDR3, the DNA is TGCAGCGCTCGCCGGGACAGCGACAATGAGCAGTTCTTC. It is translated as CSARRDSDNEQFF.